What follows describes a single T cell receptor (beta chain). Its specificity is not known. The sample comes from a study of monozygotic twins with inflammatory bowel disease. Study-wide findings and caveats: Clonotype overlap with others was lower in IBD patients than in healthy twins, a difference that was greatest with disease activity. The authors found no support for a single strong IBD-associated signal or clonotype.

Per germline, CDR1 LNHNV and CDR2 YYDKDF (reference sequence). The CDR3 totals 15 residues. The RNA usage for each TCR library was around 3.5 ug of total RNA. Each sample had eight separate cDNA synthesis reactions. For each CDR3 protein, TCRdb gives one entry from its re-call of the 5' RACE reads, without DNA. The sample holds 160,000 or so distinct CDR3 sequences. The chain recombines TRBV15 with TRBJ1-1; TCRdb lists TRBD1, though no DNA is available to test this call. Sequencing was carried out using blood. This sequence originates from a human donor with ulcerative colitis or Crohn's disease, or a healthy co-twin of an affected twin (not recorded which). The CDR3 protein is CATSRDRAGDIEAFF.